This passage covers 9 T cell receptor beta chains from one sample sequenced in a study of Ad26.COV2.S vaccination and SARS-CoV-2 variants. Clones were read by immunoSEQ multiplex PCR, and TCRdb kept only the in-frame ones, dropping some. The sample carries around 350,000 clones, roughly 94% recorded once. The specimen comprised peripheral blood, sampled after recovery from COVID-19. These TCRs come from a human donor who had recovered from COVID-19.

This chain uses TRBV10-3 with TRBJ1-1; 8 positions agree with TRBD1. Unmatched junction bases numbered 3, after V lost 0 bases and J lost 3 bases. The CDR3 is 15 amino acids. Germline V CDR1 and CDR2: ENHRY, SYGVKD. Here the CDR3 reads CAISESTGEYTEAFF. For the CDR3, the DNA is TGTGCCATCAGTGAGTCGACAGGGGAATACACTGAAGCTTTCTTT.

The chain has TRBV27 and TRBJ1-2; 11 nucleotides line up with TRBD1. The CDR3 is made up of 13 amino acids. V lost 5 bases to trimming and J lost 10 bases; unmatched junction nucleotides: 6. Per the germline V gene, CDR1 is MNHEY and CDR2 is SMNVEV (reference sequence). CDR3 DNA: TGTGCCAGCAGTAAAGGACAGGGGGCAGACTACACCTTC. This translates into CASSKGQGADYTF.

The CDR3 here is CASSLEAGGTFF. The CDR3 region has the DNA TGTGCCAGCAGCTTAGAGGCCGGCGGGACTTTCTTT. The rearrangement links TRBV7-9 to TRBJ1-1; D unclear. Germline CDR1 is SEHNR and CDR2 is FQNEAQ (reference sequence). The CDR3 covers 12 residues. Trimming pared 1 base from V and 12 bases from J, leaving 12 bases between.

The rearrangement joins TRBV29-1 to TRBJ1-1; no clear D. The CDR3 is made up of 13 amino acids. Trimming left V 5 bases short and J 0 bases short, with 10 bases between. Germline V gives CDR1 SQVTM, CDR2 ANQGSEA. CDR3 sequence (DNA): TGCAGCGTTTTATATCAGATGAACACTGAAGCTTTCTTT. Translating it yields CSVLYQMNTEAFF.

Here the CDR3 DNA reads TGTGCCAGCAGCCATAGACAGAAGGACGACTATGGCTACACCTTC. Residues: CASSHRQKDDYGYTF. The chain joins TRBV3-1 (or the pseudogene TRBV3-2) to TRBJ1-2; TRBD1 is a possible D gene (5 bases). This CDR3 contains 15 residues. With 3 bases removed from V and 3 bases from J, the gap between germline ends came to 14 bases. Germline-derived CDR1 and CDR2 are LGHDT and YNNKEL (reference sequence).

The chain uses TRBV27 and TRBJ2-3, with D perhaps matching TRBD1 (6 bases). CDR3 length equals 15 residues. Germline assignment: CDR1 MNHEY and CDR2 SMNVEV (reference sequence). Trimming took 4 bases from V and 1 from J, leaving 12 bases between them. Written as DNA, the CDR3 is TGTGCCAGCAGTTCTCACTCAGGGGGCACAGATACGCAGTATTTT. This translates into CASSSHSGGTDTQYF.

The chain recombines TRBV4-1 with TRBJ1-4, with a tentative D call TRBD1 (5 bases). The germline V and J ends were trimmed by 3 bases and 3 bases, with 14 bases remaining between them. Germline lookup yields CDR1 MGHRA and CDR2 YSYEKL. The CDR3 consists of 16 residues. In nucleotides, the CDR3 is TGCGCCAGCAGCCACCCGGGACTAAGGGCTAATGAAAAACTGTTTTTT. It yields the protein CASSHPGLRANEKLFF.

The chain is built from TRBV5-4 and TRBJ2-1, with D possibly TRBD1 on 5 matching bases. CDR1 and CDR2 (germline): SGHNT, YYREEE (reference sequence). The CDR3 totals 13 residues. V was shortened by 3 bases and J by 9 bases, with 13 bases between the two germline ends. CDR3 amino acids: CASSWVRDREQFF. CDR3 nucleotides: TGTGCCAGCAGCTGGGTCAGGGATCGTGAGCAGTTCTTC. Variable domain in full (rest from reference TRBV5-4 and TRBJ2-1): ETGVTQSPTHLIKTRGQQVTLRCSSQSGHNTVSWYQQALGQGPQFIFQYYREEENGRGNFPPRFSGLQFPNYSSELNVNALELDDSALYLCASSWVRDREQFFGPGTRLTVL.

The chain combines TRBV6-5 with TRBJ1-2; D possibly corresponds to TRBD1 (5 bases). CDR3 size: 14 residues. V was trimmed by 0 bases and J by 8 bases, leaving 13 bases between them. CDR1 MNHEY and CDR2 SVGAGI come from the germline V gene. CDR3 region: CASSYSTAGGGYTF. As DNA, the CDR3 is TGTGCCAGCAGTTACTCGACGGCTGGGGGGGGCTACACCTTC.